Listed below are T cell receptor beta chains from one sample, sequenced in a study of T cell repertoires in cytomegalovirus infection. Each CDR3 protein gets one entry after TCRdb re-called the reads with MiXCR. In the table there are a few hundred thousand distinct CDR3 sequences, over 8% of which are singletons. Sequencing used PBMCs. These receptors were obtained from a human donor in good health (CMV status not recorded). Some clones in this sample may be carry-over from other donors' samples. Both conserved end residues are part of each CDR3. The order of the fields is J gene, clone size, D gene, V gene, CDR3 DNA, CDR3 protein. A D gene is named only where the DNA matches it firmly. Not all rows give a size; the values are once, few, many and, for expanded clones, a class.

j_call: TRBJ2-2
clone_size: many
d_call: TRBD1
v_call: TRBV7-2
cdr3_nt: TGTGCCAGCAGCTTAGCGGGGGACAGGGTCTCAACCGGGGAGCTGTTTTTT
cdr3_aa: CASSLAGDRVSTGELFF

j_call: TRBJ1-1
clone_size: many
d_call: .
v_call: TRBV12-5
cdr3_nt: TGTGCTAGTGGTCTATCGACATGGAAGGCTGAAGCTTTCTTT
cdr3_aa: CASGLSTWKAEAFF

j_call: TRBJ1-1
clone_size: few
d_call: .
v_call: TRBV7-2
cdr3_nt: TGTGCCAGCAGCTTAGCGGGGGCGGGGAGCACTGAAGCTTTCTTT
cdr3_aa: CASSLAGAGSTEAFF

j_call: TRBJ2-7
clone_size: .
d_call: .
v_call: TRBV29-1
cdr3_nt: TGCAGCGTTGAAACGGCCTCCTACGAGCAGTACTTC
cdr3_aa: CSVETASYEQYF

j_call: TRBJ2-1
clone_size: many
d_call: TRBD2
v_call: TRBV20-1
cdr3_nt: TGCAGTGCCCCCCCTAGCGGGAGTGTGAATGAGCAGTTCTTC
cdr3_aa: CSAPPSGSVNEQFF

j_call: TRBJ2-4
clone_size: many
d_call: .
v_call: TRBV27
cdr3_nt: TGTGCCAGCGGAGAACGAGACGTGGCCAAAAACATTCAGTACTTC
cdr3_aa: CASGERDVAKNIQYF

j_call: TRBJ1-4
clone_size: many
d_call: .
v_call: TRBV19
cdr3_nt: TGTGCCAGTAGTGCCGATAGGAGTGAAAAACTGTTTTTT
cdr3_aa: CASSADRSEKLFF

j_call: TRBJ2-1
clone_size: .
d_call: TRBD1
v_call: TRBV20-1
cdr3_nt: TGCAGTGCTAGAGAAGGACAGGGAAAGCAGTTCTTC
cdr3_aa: CSAREGQGKQFF

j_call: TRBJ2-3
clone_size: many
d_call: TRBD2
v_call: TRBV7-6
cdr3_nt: TGTGCCAGCACTTTAGGGGCGGGAGGGAGCACAGATACGCAGTATTTT
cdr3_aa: CASTLGAGGSTDTQYF

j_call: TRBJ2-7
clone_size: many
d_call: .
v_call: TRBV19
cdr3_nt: TGTGCCAGTAGCAATGACAGGTCCTACGAGCAGTACTTC
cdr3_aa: CASSNDRSYEQYF

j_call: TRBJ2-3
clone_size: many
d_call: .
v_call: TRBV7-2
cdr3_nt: TGTGCCAGCAGCCAATTAGGACGCCTTGATACGCAGTATTTT
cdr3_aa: CASSQLGRLDTQYF

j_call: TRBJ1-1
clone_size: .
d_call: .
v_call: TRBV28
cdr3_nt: TGTGCCAGCAGCAAGCGGGTACCGACTGAAGCTTTCTTT
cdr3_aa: CASSKRVPTEAFF

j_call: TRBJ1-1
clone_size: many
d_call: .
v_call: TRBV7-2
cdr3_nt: TGTGCCAGCAGCTCCCAACCGGGGGGGACTGAAGCTTTCTTT
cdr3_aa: CASSSQPGGTEAFF

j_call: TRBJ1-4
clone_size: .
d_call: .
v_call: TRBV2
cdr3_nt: TGTGCCAGCAGTATCCAGGGCTCGGCTAATGAAAAACTGTTTTTT
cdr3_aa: CASSIQGSANEKLFF

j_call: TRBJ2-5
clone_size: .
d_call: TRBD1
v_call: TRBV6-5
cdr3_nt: TGTGCCAGCAGGACAGGGGTTGGAGAGACCCAGTACTTC
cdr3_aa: CASRTGVGETQYF

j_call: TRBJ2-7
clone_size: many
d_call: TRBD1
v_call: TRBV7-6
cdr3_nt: TGTGCCAGCAGCTTTGGACAGGGTCGGCTGGAGCAGTACTTC
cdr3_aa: CASSFGQGRLEQYF

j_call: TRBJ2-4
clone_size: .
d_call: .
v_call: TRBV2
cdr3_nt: TGTGCCAGCAGTGAAACCCTGAACCAGTACTTC
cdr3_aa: CASSETLNQYF

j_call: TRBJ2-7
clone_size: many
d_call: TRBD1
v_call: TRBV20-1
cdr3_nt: TGCAGTGCCGGTCCGGGACAGGGGCAATGGGAGCAGTACTTC
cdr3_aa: CSAGPGQGQWEQYF

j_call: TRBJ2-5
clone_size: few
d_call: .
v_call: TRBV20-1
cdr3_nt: TGCAGTGCTAGATTCCCCATGGGGGAGACCCAGTACTTC
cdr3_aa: CSARFPMGETQYF

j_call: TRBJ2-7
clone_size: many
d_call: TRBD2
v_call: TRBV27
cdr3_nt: TGTGCCAGCAGCATCACTAGCGGCGCTATTGCCTACGAGCAGTACTTC
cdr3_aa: CASSITSGAIAYEQYF

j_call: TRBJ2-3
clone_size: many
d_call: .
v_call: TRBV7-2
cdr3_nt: TGTGCCAGCAGCTTAACCGGACGCGGTTTCACAGATACGCAGTATTTT
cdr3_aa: CASSLTGRGFTDTQYF

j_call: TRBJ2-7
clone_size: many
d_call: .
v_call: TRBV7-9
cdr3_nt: TGTGCCAGCAGCCCGAGTTGGAGCTCCTACGAGCAGTACTTC
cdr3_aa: CASSPSWSSYEQYF

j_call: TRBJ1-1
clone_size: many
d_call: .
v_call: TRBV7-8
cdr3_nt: TGTGCCAGCAGCTTGTCAGTGGAGGGTTACACTGAAGCTTTCTTT
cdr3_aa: CASSLSVEGYTEAFF

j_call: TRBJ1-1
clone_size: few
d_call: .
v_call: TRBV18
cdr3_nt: TGTGCCAGCTCCTTCACTTCCAAGGACACTGAAGCTTTCTTT
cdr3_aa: CASSFTSKDTEAFF

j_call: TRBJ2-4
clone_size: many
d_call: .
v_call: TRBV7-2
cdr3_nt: TGTGCCAGCAGGGGGCCGACCGCTGGGAACATTCAGTACTTC
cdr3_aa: CASRGPTAGNIQYF

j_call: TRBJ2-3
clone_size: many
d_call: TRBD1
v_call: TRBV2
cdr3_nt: TGTGCCAGCAGTCAGGACAGGAAAACAGATACGCAGTATTTT
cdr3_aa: CASSQDRKTDTQYF

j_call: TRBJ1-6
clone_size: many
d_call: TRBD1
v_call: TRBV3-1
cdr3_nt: TGTGCCAGCAGCCAACCCGGACAGGGCTTATGGAATTCACCCCTCCACTTT
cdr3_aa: CASSQPGQGLWNSPLHF

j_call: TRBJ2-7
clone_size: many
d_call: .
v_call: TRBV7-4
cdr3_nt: TGTGCCAGCAGCTTAGGGGAGGGAGGGGGCCTTATAGACGAGCAGTACTTC
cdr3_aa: CASSLGEGGGLIDEQYF

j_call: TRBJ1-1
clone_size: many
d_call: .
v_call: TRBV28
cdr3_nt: TGTGCCAGCAGTTTGCCCTCAGGGATAAACACTGAAGCTTTCTTT
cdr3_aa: CASSLPSGINTEAFF

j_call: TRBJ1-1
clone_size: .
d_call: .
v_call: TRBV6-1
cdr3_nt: TGTGCCAGCAGTTCTGACAGCACGAACACTGAAGCTTTCTTT
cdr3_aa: CASSSDSTNTEAFF

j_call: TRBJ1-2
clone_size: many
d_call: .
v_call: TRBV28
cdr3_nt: TGTGCCAGCAGAGCCACAGGGAGCTACACCTTC
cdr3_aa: CASRATGSYTF

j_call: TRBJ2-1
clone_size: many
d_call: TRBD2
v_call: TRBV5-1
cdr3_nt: TGCGCCAGCAGCTTGGGACTAGCGGGAGGGCAAGCGTCCTACAATGAGCAGTTCTTC
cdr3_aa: CASSLGLAGGQASYNEQFF

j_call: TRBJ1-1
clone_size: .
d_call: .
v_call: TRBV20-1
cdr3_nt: TGCAGTGCTAGGAGGACTCAGCAGAACACTGAAGCTTTCTTT
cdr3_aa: CSARRTQQNTEAFF

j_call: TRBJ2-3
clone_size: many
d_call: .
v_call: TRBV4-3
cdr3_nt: TGCGCCAGCAGCCAAGTAGCGACTGGGGGATTCACAGATACGCAGTATTTT
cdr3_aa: CASSQVATGGFTDTQYF

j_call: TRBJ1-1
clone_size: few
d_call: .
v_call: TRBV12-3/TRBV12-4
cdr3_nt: TGTGCCAGCAGTTACTTTGGAACTGAAGCTTTCTTT
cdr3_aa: CASSYFGTEAFF

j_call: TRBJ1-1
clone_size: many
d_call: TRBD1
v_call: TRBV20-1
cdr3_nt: TGCAGTGCGACGACAGGGAGGAACACTGAAGCTTTCTTT
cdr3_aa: CSATTGRNTEAFF

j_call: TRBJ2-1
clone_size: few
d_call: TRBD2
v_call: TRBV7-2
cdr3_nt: TGTGCCAGCAGCTTAGCGCTAGCGGGAGGACAAGAGCAGTTCTTC
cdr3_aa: CASSLALAGGQEQFF

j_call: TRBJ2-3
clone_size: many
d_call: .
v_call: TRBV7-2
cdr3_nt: TGTGCCAGCAGCTTAGCTCCTGTCCCCACAGATACGCAGTATTTT
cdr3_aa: CASSLAPVPTDTQYF

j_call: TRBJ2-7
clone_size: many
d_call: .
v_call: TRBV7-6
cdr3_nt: TGTGCCAGCAGCCTCCAGGACCACCCCTACGAGCAGTACTTC
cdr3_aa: CASSLQDHPYEQYF

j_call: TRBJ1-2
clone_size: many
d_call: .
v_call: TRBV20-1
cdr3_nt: TGCAGTGCTAGTGGGGGGGGAGGTGTTGGCTACACCTTC
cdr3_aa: CSASGGGGVGYTF

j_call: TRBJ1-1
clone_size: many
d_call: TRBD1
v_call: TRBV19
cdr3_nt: TGTGCCAGTAGTATAGGACAGGGCTTCGCCGTGAACACTGAAGCTTTCTTT
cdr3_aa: CASSIGQGFAVNTEAFF

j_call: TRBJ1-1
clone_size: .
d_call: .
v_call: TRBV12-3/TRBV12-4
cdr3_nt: TGTGCCAGCAGTTTTGTAGCCATGAACACTGAAGCTTTCTTT
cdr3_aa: CASSFVAMNTEAFF

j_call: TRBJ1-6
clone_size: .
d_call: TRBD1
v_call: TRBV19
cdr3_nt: TGTGCCAGTAACGACAGGGCGAATTCACCCCTCCACTTT
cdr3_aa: CASNDRANSPLHF

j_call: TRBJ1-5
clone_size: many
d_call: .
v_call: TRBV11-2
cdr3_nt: TGTGCCAGCAGCTTAGGGGGGGGGAAGGGACATCAGCCCCAGCATTTT
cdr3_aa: CASSLGGGKGHQPQHF

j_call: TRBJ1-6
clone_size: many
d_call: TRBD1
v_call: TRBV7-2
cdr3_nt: TGTGCCAGCAGCTTAGAAGGGACGGGACAGGGGCGGTCACCCCTCCACTTT
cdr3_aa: CASSLEGTGQGRSPLHF

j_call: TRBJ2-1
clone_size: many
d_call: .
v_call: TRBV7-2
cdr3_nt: TGTGCCAGCAGAATTCCGGGGCTAAATGAGCAGTTCTTC
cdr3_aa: CASRIPGLNEQFF

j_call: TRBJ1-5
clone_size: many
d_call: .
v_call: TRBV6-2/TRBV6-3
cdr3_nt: TGTGCCAGCAGTTCCCTGACCAGCAATCAGCCCCAGCATTTT
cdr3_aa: CASSSLTSNQPQHF

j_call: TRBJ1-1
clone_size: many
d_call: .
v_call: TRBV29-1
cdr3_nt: TGCAGCGTTGAAAGACACACGGGGGGAGCTTTCTTT
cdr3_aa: CSVERHTGGAFF

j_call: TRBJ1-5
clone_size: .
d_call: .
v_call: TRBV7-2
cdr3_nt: TGTGCCAGCAGCTTAGCGCGGGCGAATCAGCCCCAGCATTTT
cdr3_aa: CASSLARANQPQHF

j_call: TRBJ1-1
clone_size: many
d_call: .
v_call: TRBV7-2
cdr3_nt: TGTGCCAGCAGCCCCTCCAGGGAGAACACTGAAGCTTTCTTT
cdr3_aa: CASSPSRENTEAFF

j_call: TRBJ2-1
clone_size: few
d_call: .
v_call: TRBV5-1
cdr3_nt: TGCGCCAGCAGCCCCCGGGGGAGGAACGATGAGCAGTTCTTC
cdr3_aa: CASSPRGRNDEQFF

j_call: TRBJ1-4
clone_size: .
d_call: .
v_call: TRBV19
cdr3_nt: TGTGCCAGTAGCCAGGGAAGATTGGAGGAAAAACTGTTTTTT
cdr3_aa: CASSQGRLEEKLFF

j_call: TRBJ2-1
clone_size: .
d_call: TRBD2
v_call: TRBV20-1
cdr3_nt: TGCAGTGCTAGTGGGGGGGTCAGCTCCTACAATGAGCAGTTCTTC
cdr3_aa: CSASGGVSSYNEQFF

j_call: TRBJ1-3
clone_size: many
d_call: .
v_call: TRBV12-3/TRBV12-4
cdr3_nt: TGTGCCAGCAGGAACAACGGGTCTGGAAACACCATATATTTT
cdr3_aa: CASRNNGSGNTIYF